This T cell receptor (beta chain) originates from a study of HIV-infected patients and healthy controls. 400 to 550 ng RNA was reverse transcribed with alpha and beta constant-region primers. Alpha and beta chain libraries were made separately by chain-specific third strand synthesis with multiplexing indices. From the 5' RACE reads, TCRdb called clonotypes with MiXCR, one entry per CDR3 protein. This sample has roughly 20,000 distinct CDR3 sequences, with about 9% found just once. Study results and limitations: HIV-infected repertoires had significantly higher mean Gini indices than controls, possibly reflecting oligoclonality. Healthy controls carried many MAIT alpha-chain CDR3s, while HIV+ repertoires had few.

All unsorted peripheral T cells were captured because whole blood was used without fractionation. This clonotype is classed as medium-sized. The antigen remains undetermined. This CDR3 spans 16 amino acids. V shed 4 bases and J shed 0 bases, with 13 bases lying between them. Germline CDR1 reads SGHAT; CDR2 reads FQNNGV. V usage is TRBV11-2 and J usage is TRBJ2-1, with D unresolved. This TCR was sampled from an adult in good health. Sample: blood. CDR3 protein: CASSSIDGSSYNEQFF. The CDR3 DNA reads TGTGCCAGCAGCTCAATAGATGGTAGCTCCTACAATGAGCAGTTCTTC.